The present T cell receptor (beta chain) was sequenced within a study of OX40 agonist ivuxolimab in advanced cancers. Study overall: The group had a mean age of roughly 65 years, ranged from about 20 to 90, and was 80% to 85% male.

Broader study findings: Partial responders at 0.1-3.0 mg/kg showed near-lowest clonal expansion. Also showing low normalized T-cell clonal expansion were some of the nonresponders. Dosing at 0.1 to 3.0 mg/kg was accompanied by clonal expansion of CD4+ and CD8+ blood T cells by week 6.

The CDR3 is made up of 15 amino acids. Germline lookup yields CDR1 MDHEN and CDR2 SYDVKM. Trimming cost V 3 bases and J 5 bases, with 13 bases left between them. With regard to this clone: What it binds is unknown.

Clones were sequenced by immunoSEQ multiplex PCR, and TCRdb holds only the in-frame ones, with some missing. The sample gives around 41,000 clones, around nine tenths of which show up once; roughly 14% is in the top ten. The starting material was CD4+ or CD8+ T cells sorted from blood, obtained in a trial of the OX40 agonist ivuxolimab. This chain connects TRBV28 to TRBJ1-4; a possible D gene is TRBD1 (6 bases). The TCR comes from an adult with an advanced solid tumor such as melanoma, head and neck, liver or kidney cancer. CDR3 protein: CASSLAGASNEKLFF. The CDR3, as DNA: TGTGCCAGCAGTTTGGCGGGGGCTTCAAATGAAAAACTGTTTTTT.